This record covers a single T cell receptor (beta chain). Trimming took off 9 bases at V and 0 bases at J, with 17 bases between the two ends. The CDR3 is made up of 15 amino acids. CDR1 and CDR2 (germline): MNHNY, SVGAGI (reference sequence). The record originates from a study of blood T cell repertoires in COVID-19. Study as a whole: There were acute and convalescent COVID-19 samples, and they came from the United States, Italy and Spain. Sources were T cells, B-cell-depleted T cells, or PBMCs; the material itself was cDNA or gDNA.

Original processing notes: For nucleated cells, counts were estimated from reference gene primer amplification. Clones were sequenced by immunoSEQ multiplex PCR, and TCRdb holds only the in-frame ones, with some missing. That table supplies the V and J calls and clone size; D and trimming were determined from the DNA. The sample includes fewer than 200,000 clones, approximately 83% of them seen just once. The chain couples TRBV6-6 to TRBJ1-1, with D perhaps TRBD1 (6 bases). Material for sequencing was peripheral blood. The sequence came from a man in his fifties with active or convalescent COVID-19. This CDR3 reads CASTNLQGLNTEAFF. The CDR3 DNA reads TGTGCCAGTACCAACCTCCAGGGGTTGAACACTGAAGCTTTCTTT.